The 7 T cell receptor beta chains below come from one sample, sequenced in a study of blood T cell repertoires in COVID-19. The table came from immunoSEQ multiplex PCR; TCRdb's copy has only in-frame clones and leaves some out. The data contain some 130,000 clones, around 89% of them singletons. Sequencing was done on a sample of peripheral blood. The source of these receptors is a man aged 60-69 years with active or convalescent COVID-19.

This clone came up once. The chain couples TRBV6-2 or TRBV6-3 to TRBJ2-2, with TRBD2 matching over 10 bases. The CDR3 spans 19 residues. Looked up from germline, CDR1 is MNHEY and CDR2 is SVGEGT. Trimming took 5 bases from V and 1 from J; bases not matched to a gene: 13. CDR3 sequence reads: CASSPGLAEAILNTGELFF. CDR3 bases: TGTGCCAGCAGTCCAGGACTAGCGGAAGCGATACTGAACACCGGGGAGCTGTTTTTT.

The rearrangement uses TRBV6-2 or TRBV6-3 and TRBJ1-5; D not resolved. Trimming cost V 2 bases and J 7 bases, with 6 bases left between them. The CDR3 is 12 residues long. Germline V CDR1 and CDR2: MNHEY, SVGEGT. CDR3 loop: CASSYPGQPQHF. CDR3 DNA: TGTGCCAGCAGTTACCCAGGCCAGCCCCAGCATTTT.

In its sample, this clone was seen once. The chain uses TRBV7-3 and TRBJ2-5; TRBD1 might be the D (8 bases). Between the trimmed V and J ends, which lost 8 bases and 3 bases, there was a span of 16 bases. Germline CDR1 reads SGHTA; CDR2 reads FQGTGA. The length of the CDR3 is 14 residues. The CDR3 region is CASGQGGGKETQYF. The DNA of the CDR3 is TGTGCCAGCGGACAGGGCGGGGGAAAAGAGACCCAGTACTTC. Variable domain in full (rest from reference TRBV7-3 and TRBJ2-5): GAGVSQTPSNKVTEKGKYVELRCDPISGHTALYWYRQSLGQGPEFLIYFQGTGAADDSGLPNDRFFAVRPEGSVSTLKIQRTERGDSAVYLCASGQGGGKETQYFGPGTRLLVL.

The chain is built from TRBV6-2 or TRBV6-3 and TRBJ2-3; D unresolved. Trimming took 2 bases from V and 6 from J, leaving 6 bases between them. The CDR3 spans 12 residues. CDR1 MNHEY and CDR2 SVGEGT come from the germline V gene. The CDR3 coding sequence is TGTGCCAGCAGTTACGACGGGGATACGCAGTATTTT. This encodes CASSYDGDTQYF.

V is TRBV6-2 or TRBV6-3 and J is TRBJ2-2; a possible D gene is TRBD2 (6 bases). The germline gives CDR1 MNHEY, CDR2 SVGEGT. Trimming removed 4 bases from V and 5 bases from J, with 17 bases in between. The CDR3 length is 16 residues. The chain's CDR3 is CASSSAGTGETGELFF. CDR3 DNA: TGTGCCAGCAGTTCAGCCGGGACTGGCGAAACCGGGGAGCTGTTTTTT.

The V call is TRBV5-6, the J call TRBJ1-6, with D possibly TRBD1 on 5 matching bases. The CDR3 runs to 13 residues. V lost 4 bases to trimming and J lost 7 bases, with 9 bases between them. Germline-derived CDR1 and CDR2 are SGHDT and YYEEEE. DNA for the CDR3: TGTGCCAGCAGCAGACGACAGAATTCACCCCTCCACTTT. This sequence encodes CASSRRQNSPLHF.

This chain joins TRBV6-1 and TRBJ2-7; 7 bases fit TRBD2. V trimming: 8 bases; J trimming: 0 bases; junction bases outside the gene matches: 4. The CDR3 is 13 amino acids. Germline-derived CDR1 and CDR2 are MNHNS and SASEGT. CDR3 sequence (DNA): TGTGCCAGCCTCAGCGGGGACTCCTACGAGCAGTACTTC. This gives the protein CASLSGDSYEQYF.